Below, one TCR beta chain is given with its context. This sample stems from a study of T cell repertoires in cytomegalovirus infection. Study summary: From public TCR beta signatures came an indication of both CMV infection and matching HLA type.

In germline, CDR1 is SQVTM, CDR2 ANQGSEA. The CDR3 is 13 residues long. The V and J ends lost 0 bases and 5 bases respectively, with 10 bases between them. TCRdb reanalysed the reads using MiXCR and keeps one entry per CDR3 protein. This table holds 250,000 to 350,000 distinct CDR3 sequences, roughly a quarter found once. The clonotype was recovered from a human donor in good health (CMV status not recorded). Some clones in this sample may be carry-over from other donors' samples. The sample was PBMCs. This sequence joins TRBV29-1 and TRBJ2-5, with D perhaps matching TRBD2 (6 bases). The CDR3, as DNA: TGCAGCGTTGAAGATGGACGGGGGGAGACCCAGTACTTC. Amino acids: CSVEDGRGETQYF.